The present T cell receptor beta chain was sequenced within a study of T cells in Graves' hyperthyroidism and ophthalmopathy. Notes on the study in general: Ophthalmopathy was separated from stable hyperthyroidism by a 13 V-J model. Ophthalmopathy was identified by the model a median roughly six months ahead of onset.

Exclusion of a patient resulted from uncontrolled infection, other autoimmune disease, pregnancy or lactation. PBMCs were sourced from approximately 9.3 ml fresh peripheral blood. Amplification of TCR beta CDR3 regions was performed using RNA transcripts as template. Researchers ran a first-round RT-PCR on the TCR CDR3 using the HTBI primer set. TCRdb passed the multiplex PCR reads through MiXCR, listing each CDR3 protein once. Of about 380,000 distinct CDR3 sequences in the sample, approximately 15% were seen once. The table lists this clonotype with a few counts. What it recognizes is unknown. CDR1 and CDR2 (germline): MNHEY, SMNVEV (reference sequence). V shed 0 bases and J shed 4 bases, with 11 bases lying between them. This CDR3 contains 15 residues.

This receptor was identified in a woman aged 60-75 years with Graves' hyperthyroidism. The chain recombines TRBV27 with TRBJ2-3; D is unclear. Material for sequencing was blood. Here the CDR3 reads CASSLSFVRADTQYF. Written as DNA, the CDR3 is TGTGCCAGCAGTTTATCTTTTGTTCGGGCAGATACGCAGTATTTT.